The T cell receptor (beta chain) under discussion was sequenced for a study of shared clonotypes between healthy human individuals. This clone was seen just once. What it binds is unknown. Whole-study findings and limits: Sorted-subset samples were not fully sequenced, rarefaction indicated.

Assay runs were performed at deep level. Profiling relied on immunoSEQ multiplex PCR, and the TCRdb table lists in-frame clones only, not all of them. The sample contains about 1.5 million clones, under 99% of which appear only once. Between the trimmed V and J ends, which lost 1 base and 3 bases, there was a span of 11 bases. Germline V gene sequence: CDR1 SGHNT, CDR2 YYREEE (reference sequence). This CDR3 has 14 amino acids. The sequence was obtained from a man aged 25-45 years in good health. V and J are TRBV5-4 and TRBJ2-7; D gene ambiguous. Sequencing input: naive CD4+ T cells sorted from blood. Regarding subset: CD45RA+ positively selected. CDR3 sequence reads: CASSLHLGNYEQYF. CDR3 sequence (DNA): TGTGCCAGCAGCTTGCATTTAGGGAACTACGAGCAGTACTTC. The full variable domain, in which reference TRBV5-4 and TRBJ2-7 provide the parts outside the CDR3, is ETGVTQSPTHLIKTRGQQVTLRCSSQSGHNTVSWYQQALGQGPQFIFQYYREEENGRGNFPPRFSGLQFPNYSSELNVNALELDDSALYLCASSLHLGNYEQYFGPGTRLTVT.